This is a list of T cell receptor beta chains from one sample in a study of cytomegalovirus exposure and HLA in healthy donors. Produced via immunoSEQ multiplex PCR; TCRdb's table is partial and in-frame only. The table has tens of thousands of clones, 55% to 75% seen once; the top ten hold roughly 2.7%. Sequenced: PBMCs. These receptors originate from a man over 45 in good health and CMV-seronegative. CDR3s include the opening cysteine and the closing phenylalanine or tryptophan. A D gene is named only where the DNA matches it firmly. For some rows the clone size is stated as once, few or many, or as a class when expanded; others skip it.

18 TRBJ2-2 TRBD2 TRBV5-1 once CASSAPLAGGSTAGELFF TGCGCCAGCAGCGCTCCACTAGCGGGGGGCTCTACGGCCGGGGAGCTGTTTTTT
16 TRBJ2-1 TRBD1 TRBV5-1 - CASSLVAGGSYNEQFF TGCGCCAGCAGCTTGGTGGCAGGGGGCTCCTACAATGAGCAGTTCTTC
14 TRBJ1-1 TRBD1 TRBV7-9 once CASSSRQGGTEAFF TGTGCCAGCAGCTCCCGACAGGGGGGGACTGAAGCTTTCTTT
13 TRBJ2-7 - TRBV5-1 - CASSFTGEGEQYF TGCGCCAGCAGCTTTACAGGCGAAGGCGAGCAGTACTTC
15 TRBJ1-6 TRBD1 TRBV27 few CASSRNGQGRAPLHF TGTGCCAGCAGCCGAAACGGACAGGGGCGGGCACCCCTCCACTTT
14 TRBJ2-7 TRBD1 TRBV5-1 - CASSFSGGAGEQYF TGCGCCAGCAGCTTCTCAGGGGGCGCGGGGGAGCAGTACTTC
15 TRBJ2-7 - TRBV6-5 few CASSSPSVGYYEQYF TGTGCCAGCAGTTCGCCTAGTGTTGGGTACTACGAGCAGTACTTC
16 TRBJ1-2 - TRBV27 - CASSLSKERINYGYTF TGTGCCAGCAGTTTATCGAAGGAGAGAATTAACTATGGCTACACCTTC
14 TRBJ1-2 - TRBV28 - CASSLKGRRYGYTF TGTGCCAGCAGTTTAAAGGGGCGCCGGTATGGCTACACCTTC
16 TRBJ2-1 TRBD1 TRBV25-1 - CASSDPPGQGSNEQFF TGTGCCAGCAGTGATCCCCCGGGACAGGGCTCCAATGAGCAGTTCTTC
14 TRBJ1-2 - TRBV2 - CASTGTLPSPGYTF TGTGCCAGCACAGGGACACTACCTTCGCCTGGCTACACCTTC
15 TRBJ2-3 - TRBV11-2 - CASSLVRGKTDTQYF TGTGCCAGCAGCTTAGTCCGGGGGAAGACAGATACGCAGTATTTT
12 TRBJ1-2 - TRBV28 - CASSLQGTGYTF TGTGCCAGCAGCCTTCAGGGGACTGGCTACACCTTC
18 TRBJ2-3 TRBD2 TRBV10-1 - CASTPGTSGKALADTQYF TGCGCCAGCACGCCCGGGACTAGCGGGAAGGCATTGGCAGATACGCAGTATTTT
16 TRBJ1-5 - TRBV2 - CASSAQGLLYNQPQHF TGTGCCAGCAGTGCCCAGGGGCTCCTCTACAATCAGCCCCAGCATTTT